The source of this TCR beta chain is a study of T-cell memory formation after mild COVID-19. The wider study: The TCR clusters were mostly specific to one donor. Study-level results: Among clones peaking at day 37 in the second wave, SARS-CoV-2 specificity remained unconfirmed. CM and EM subsets held most contracting CD4+ clones; EMRA held CD8+ ones. Within pre-infection memory, some responding clones were found, suggesting cross-reactive memory joined.

Germline CDR1 reads SGHDT; CDR2 reads YYEEEE. Trimming cost V 1 base and J 0 bases, with 20 bases left between them. There are 19 residues in the CDR3. TCRdb passed the 5' RACE reads through MiXCR, listing each CDR3 protein once. The data show around 300,000 distinct CDR3 sequences, approximately 15% seen once. In this sample, this clonotype turned up a few times. Its antigen is not identified. The chain uses TRBV5-6 and TRBJ1-3; D remains unclear. The sequencing sample was made of PBMCs or a T cell subset sorted from them (not recorded which). This TCR derives from a man in his late teens or twenties who had mild COVID-19 (a few samples of this study predate the infection). Cell type and time point are not known. The CDR3: CASSLIYKGVFNSGNTIYF. Here the CDR3 DNA reads TGTGCCAGCAGCTTGATCTATAAAGGAGTCTTTAACTCTGGAAACACCATATATTTT.